This T cell receptor beta chain is drawn from a study of identifying expanded T cells in peripheral blood. Collection occurred without any documented infections or immune events in donors. Whole-study results and caveats: Approximately two-week clone count variance significantly increased as total template count grew. Over two and four weeks, about 15 and 19 clones changed, versus roughly 1.1 between replicates.

Germline V lookup: CDR1 WSHSY, CDR2 SAAADI. Trimming removed 3 bases at V and 4 bases at J, with 15 bases between. The CDR3 consists of 15 residues. Clones were read by immunoSEQ multiplex PCR, and TCRdb kept only the in-frame ones, dropping some. This sample has under 70,000 clones, with 70% to 90% found just once. As to this clone: Its antigen is unknown.

The specimen sequenced was blood. This sequence was found in a person aged 18-70 years in good health. The genes are TRBV10-2 and TRBJ1-2; D may be TRBD1 (6 bases). The CDR3 loop reads CASSDQGGASYGYTF. CDR3 nucleotides: TGCGCCAGCAGTGACCAAGGGGGGGCTTCCTATGGCTACACCTTC.